This TCR beta chain was documented in a study of blood T cell repertoires in COVID-19. Across the whole study: The samples span acute and convalescent COVID-19 from the United States, Italy and Spain. Nucleic acid was either cDNA or gDNA, and it came from T cells, B-cell-depleted T cells, or PBMCs.

Germline V gene data show CDR1 as LGHNA and CDR2 as YSLEER. The germline V and J ends were trimmed by 0 bases and 1 base, with 11 bases remaining between them. The length of the CDR3 is 16 residues. Source study methods: Amplified reference gene primers provided the basis for estimating nucleated cell counts. Sequencing was performed with immunoSEQ multiplex PCR; in TCRdb, only in-frame clones are kept and a portion is missing. V, J and clone size are taken as reported in that table, and D and trimming were inferred from the DNA itself. The repertoire has 70,000 or so clones, approximately 90% of them found once; the top ten carry around 5%.

Sequencing was done on a sample of peripheral blood. J is TRBJ2-3 and V is TRBV4-3, with D maybe TRBD2 (6 bases). The TCR sequence derives from a woman aged 18-35 years with acute or convalescent COVID-19. The CDR3 spells CASSQESGARTDTQYF. DNA for the CDR3: TGCGCCAGCAGCCAAGAGTCGGGAGCCCGCACAGATACGCAGTATTTT.